This entry describes one TCR beta chain. A second about 6 to 12 cycle PCR used barcoded and J-beta primers. Each CDR3 protein is one row after TCRdb ran MiXCR on the 5' RACE reads. The sample yields fewer than 950,000 distinct CDR3 sequences, around half seen once. This sample is part of a study of blood T cells in healthy people across ages. V lost 2 bases and J lost 2, with 9 bases in between. The CDR3 has 15 residues. Germline-derived CDR1 and CDR2 are LGHDT and YNNKEL (reference sequence). This sequence joins TRBV3-1 and TRBJ1-4; D is possibly TRBD1 (6 bases). This clonotype was sampled from a man of 80 years or more in good health. The sequenced sample was blood. CDR3: CASSQNRVTNEKLFF. CDR3 bases: TGTGCCAGCAGCCAAAACAGGGTTACTAATGAAAAACTGTTTTTT.